Sequencing of this T cell receptor (beta chain) was carried out in a study of fetal regulatory T cell absence and autoimmunity (dated by TCRdb to the late 2010s). With regard to the full study: Exocrine pancreas autoimmunity was seen in the IPEX patients without clinical diabetes. Broader findings and caveats from the paper: TRB gene family usage was broadly similar between cord blood and pancreas, resembling published neonatal and adult repertoires. The oligoclonal enrichment was taken as support for antigen-driven autoimmunity in the pancreas before birth in IPEX syndrome. Compared with cord blood, the pancreas TCR compartment showed significant oligoclonal enrichment, and some top clones were enriched more than 95-fold.

As for this clone: Which antigen it targets is not known. No qualities accompany the bases; no much larger clone lies one base away.

From the cysteine through the phenylalanine, the CDR3 covers 14 amino acids. Here the CDR3 DNA is all that survives: 42 bases in frame from base 1. Reading the germline V gene (reference sequence) gives CDR1 LNHDA and CDR2 SQIVND. V has 4 bases trimmed and J has 3 bases trimmed; junction bases matching no gene number 5. Genomic DNA obtained from frozen pancreas tissue was processed for repertoire sequencing. Genomic DNA, about 1.8-3 ug, was extracted from umbilical cord blood or frozen pancreas using the DNeasy Blood and Tissue Kit. TCRbeta CDR3 regions were amplified and barcoded by two-step multiplex PCR on the immunoSEQ human TCRbeta survey platform. Libraries were sequenced on Illumina instruments, with IgH sequenced in parallel from the same samples. Turning to the authors' computational methods: To remove PCR and sequencing errors, raw reads were filtered against the IMGT V, D, J definitions and then binned using a nearest-neighbor algorithm. A clone was defined by an identical nucleotide sequence, and differential abundance between tissues was tested with a Fisher exact test for each clone at a pFDR threshold of p<0.01. A minimum inclusion filter of 10 in either sample excluded clones with frequencies too low for statistical inference. The immunoSEQ Analyzer was used for pairwise clonal comparisons, while IMGT tools were used to assess gene family usage. Drawn from immuneACCESS, this table holds only the in-frame rearrangements with V and J called that TCRdb kept. Clones are partly lost; checked studies trace under half to an unresolved V gene and leave the rest unexplained. The V and J calls and clone size are taken from that table; D and trimming were inferred from the DNA. This sample comprises 95,000 to 100,000 clones, 72% of them detected only once. The ten largest make up about 2.1% of the sample.

This TCR was recovered from a male donor with IPEX syndrome. In this chain, TRBV19 is recombined with TRBJ1-1; TRBD1 aligns with 7 central bases. Sequencing was carried out using pancreas tissue. The DNA sequence is TGTGCCAGTAGTAGACGGGACAGCTACACTGAAGCTTTCTTT. Its translation is CASSRRDSYTEAFF. The full variable domain, with segments outside the CDR3 supplied by the reference TRBV19 and TRBJ1-1 proteins, appears as DGGITQSPKYLFRKEGQNVTLSCEQNLNHDAMYWYRQDPGQGLRLIYYSQIVNDFQKGDIAEGYSVSREKKESFPLTVTSAQKNPTAFYLCASSRRDSYTEAFFGQGTRLTVV.